This T cell receptor beta chain came from a study of Graves' ophthalmopathy and Graves' hyperthyroidism. Study results and caveats: Clonotypes were expanded in thyroid at above 0.001 frequency, and most also appeared in blood. A model built from 13 signatures distinguished ophthalmopathy from stable hyperthyroidism with roughly 90% sensitivity and 81.08% specificity.

As the template, RNA transcripts were used to amplify TCR beta CDR3 regions. HTBI primers served in a first-round RT-PCR, which a second-round multiplex PCR followed. TCRdb passed the multiplex PCR reads through MiXCR, listing each CDR3 protein once. In the table there are approximately 1.2 million distinct CDR3 sequences, roughly 35% of which are singletons. There are a few counts of this clonotype. The antigen is unknown. This CDR3 is 14 amino acids long. The germline V gene encodes CDR1 SQVTM and CDR2 ANQGSEA. V lost 1 base to trimming and J lost 7 bases; unmatched junction nucleotides: 8. The sequenced sample consisted of peripheral blood or thyroid tissue (not recorded which). The TCR sequence derives from an adult man with Graves' hyperthyroidism. The rearrangement links TRBV29-1 to TRBJ1-1; the match to TRBD1 covers 8 bases. CDR3 nucleotides: TGCAGCGTTGAAGGGACAGGGTTAAACGGTGAAGCTTTCTTT. Translation gives CSVEGTGLNGEAFF.